This T cell receptor beta chain was retrieved from a study of blood T cell repertoires in COVID-19. Overall study context: T cells, B-cell-depleted T cells, or PBMCs supplied cDNA or gDNA.

The CDR3 loop spans 13 amino acids. Losses at the gene ends were 1 base for V and 7 bases for J; bases not matched to a gene: 1. Germline V gene sequence: CDR1 SGHTA, CDR2 FQGNSA. As originally analysed: Quantification of nucleated cells was approximated via reference gene primer amplification. Produced via immunoSEQ multiplex PCR; TCRdb's table is partial and in-frame only. The V and J calls and clone size are taken from that table; D and trimming were inferred from the DNA. This sample has over 250,000 clones; 87% occur once, and the top ten carry over 2%. The chain combines TRBV7-2 with TRBJ2-1; 7 bases line up with TRBD1. This receptor was identified in a woman in her forties or fifties with acute or convalescent COVID-19. The sample consisted of peripheral blood. CDR3 sequence reads: CASSLGDRNEQFF. The CDR3 DNA sequence: TGTGCCAGCAGCTTAGGGGACAGAAATGAGCAGTTCTTC.